A selection of T cell receptor beta chains follows, all from one sample in a study of T cells in Graves' hyperthyroidism and ophthalmopathy. From the multiplex PCR reads, TCRdb called clonotypes with MiXCR, one entry per CDR3 protein. The sample carries 500,000 to 750,000 distinct CDR3 sequences, about 45% recorded once. The sample taken for sequencing was peripheral blood or thyroid tissue (not recorded which). These receptors originate from a woman aged 18-29 years with Graves' hyperthyroidism. The CDR3 runs from the conserved cysteine through the conserved F or W. A D gene is named only where the DNA matches it firmly. Clone size is given for some rows only: seen once, a few or many times, or a class if the clone is expanded.

V	J	D	size	DNA	CDR3
TRBV6-5	TRBJ1-5	NA	NA	TGTGCCAGCCTAGGGGAGGTCAATCAGCCCCAGCATTTT	CASLGEVNQPQHF
TRBV7-9	TRBJ1-2	NA	many	TGTGCCAGCAGCCAAACGTACAGGGCCGGCTATGGCTACACCTTC	CASSQTYRAGYGYTF
TRBV20-1	TRBJ2-7	NA	NA	TGCAGTGCCAGCAGTGAAGACAGTGGTAACTACGAGCAGTACTTC	CSASSEDSGNYEQYF
TRBV7-3	TRBJ2-2	NA	NA	TGTGCCAGCTCACCACCCTGGACAGACCGGAGAACCGGGGAGCTGTTTTTT	CASSPPWTDRRTGELFF
TRBV12-5	TRBJ2-2	NA	NA	TGTGCTAGTGGTTTGGTAATCTCGGCGGGATGGTTAGCTAAGAACACCGGGGAGCTGTTTTTT	CASGLVISAGWLAKNTGELFF
TRBV7-8	TRBJ1-2	NA	many	TGTGCCAGCAGCTTAAGACAGCGGGGCTACACCTTC	CASSLRQRGYTF
TRBV5-6	TRBJ2-5	TRBD2	many	TGTGCCAGCAGCTTGGCCAGACTAGCGGGATTAGAGACCCAGTACTTC	CASSLARLAGLETQYF
TRBV9	TRBJ2-5	TRBD1	once	TGTGCCAGCAGCGTGGGGACAGGGAGCTATGAGACCCAGTACTTC	CASSVGTGSYETQYF
TRBV7-3	TRBJ1-4	TRBD1	once	TGTGCCAGCAGCTTAACGTTCGACAGGGGCAGTGAAAAACTGTTTTTT	CASSLTFDRGSEKLFF
TRBV2	TRBJ2-5	NA	NA	TGTGCCAGCAGTGAACAGACTAGAGAGACCCAGTACTTC	CASSEQTRETQYF
TRBV7-2	TRBJ1-2	NA	NA	TGTGCCAGCAGCCCCCGCACAGGGGGCTACACCTTC	CASSPRTGGYTF
TRBV2	TRBJ2-7	NA	many	TGTGCCAGCAGAGGAATTACCGGCTACGAGCAGTACTTC	CASRGITGYEQYF
TRBV20-1	TRBJ2-7	TRBD2	NA	TGCAGTGCCAAGGGGAGCGGGAGGCGGGTCTATGAGCAGTACTTC	CSAKGSGRRVYEQYF
TRBV7-9	TRBJ2-5	TRBD2	many	TGTGCCAGCAGCCCAGATAGCGGGAGGTCGGTGGCCCAGTACTTC	CASSPDSGRSVAQYF
TRBV10-3	TRBJ2-7	NA	many	TGTGCCACGGCGGATAGGAGGGACGAGCAGTACTTC	CATADRRDEQYF
TRBV10-3	TRBJ2-7	TRBD2	NA	TGTGCCATGAAGACCAGCGGGAATTACGAGCAGTACTTC	CAMKTSGNYEQYF
TRBV12-3/TRBV12-4	TRBJ2-5	NA	many	TGTGCCAGCACCCGAGGGGCCGAGTACCAAGAGACCCAGTACTTC	CASTRGAEYQETQYF
TRBV5-1	TRBJ2-7	NA	many	TGCGCCAGCAAGTTGTCTGGACAGACCTACGAGCAGTACTTC	CASKLSGQTYEQYF
TRBV3-1	TRBJ2-7	TRBD2	few	TGTGCCAGCAGCCAAGGCACGGGACTAGCCTACGAGCAGTACTTC	CASSQGTGLAYEQYF
TRBV2	TRBJ1-5	NA	many	TGTGCCAGCAGTTCGAAGGGGCTCGATCAGCCCCAGCATTTT	CASSSKGLDQPQHF
TRBV7-9	TRBJ2-7	NA	NA	TGTGCCAGCAGCCATCCTAAGGGTGGGGCACACGAGCAGTACTTC	CASSHPKGGAHEQYF
TRBV7-7	TRBJ2-7	NA	many	TGTGCTAGCAGCCCCAGTGGGATGAGCTACGAGCAGTACTTC	CASSPSGMSYEQYF
TRBV12-3/TRBV12-4	TRBJ1-2	TRBD1	NA	TGTGCCAGCAGTTCAAACAGGGGAGGAGGCTACACCTTC	CASSSNRGGGYTF
TRBV2	TRBJ1-2	NA	many	TGTGCCAGCAGTGCGGTAGGGTTATATGGCTACACCTTC	CASSAVGLYGYTF
TRBV12-3/TRBV12-4	TRBJ1-4	NA	many	TGTGCCAGCAGTTTTGCCCTGGCTGAAAAACTGTTTTTT	CASSFALAEKLFF
TRBV7-9	TRBJ2-7	NA	many	TGTGCCAGCAGCTTAGCCGGCAGGGACTACGAGCAGTACTTC	CASSLAGRDYEQYF
TRBV7-2	TRBJ1-1	NA	NA	TGTGCCAGCAGCTTGGGGGCAGAGAACACTGAAGCTTTCTTT	CASSLGAENTEAFF
TRBV2	TRBJ1-5	NA	NA	TGTGCCAGCAGGGAGACAGGCTTATTGCCCCAGCATTTT	CASRETGLLPQHF
TRBV12-3/TRBV12-4	TRBJ1-3	NA	NA	TGTGCCAGCAGTCGAAGAGCCATATATTTT	CASSRRAIYF
TRBV9	TRBJ1-3	TRBD1	NA	TGTGCCAGCGGTCGACAGGGGGGTTCTGGAAACACCATATATTTT	CASGRQGGSGNTIYF
TRBV7-9	TRBJ1-5	TRBD1	many	TGTGCCAGCAGCTTGGGGATAGGGGGCTCCTATAGCAATCAGCCCCAGCATTTT	CASSLGIGGSYSNQPQHF
TRBV12-3/TRBV12-4	TRBJ1-4	TRBD1	many	TGTGCCAGCAGCCTACAGGGGAATGAAAAACTGTTTTTT	CASSLQGNEKLFF
TRBV14	TRBJ2-5	NA	many	TGTGCCAGCAGCCAAGATCCTTACAGGGAAAAGGAGACCCAGTACTTC	CASSQDPYREKETQYF
TRBV2	TRBJ2-3	NA	few	TGTGCCAGCAGTGAACACAAAACAGATACGCAGTATTTT	CASSEHKTDTQYF